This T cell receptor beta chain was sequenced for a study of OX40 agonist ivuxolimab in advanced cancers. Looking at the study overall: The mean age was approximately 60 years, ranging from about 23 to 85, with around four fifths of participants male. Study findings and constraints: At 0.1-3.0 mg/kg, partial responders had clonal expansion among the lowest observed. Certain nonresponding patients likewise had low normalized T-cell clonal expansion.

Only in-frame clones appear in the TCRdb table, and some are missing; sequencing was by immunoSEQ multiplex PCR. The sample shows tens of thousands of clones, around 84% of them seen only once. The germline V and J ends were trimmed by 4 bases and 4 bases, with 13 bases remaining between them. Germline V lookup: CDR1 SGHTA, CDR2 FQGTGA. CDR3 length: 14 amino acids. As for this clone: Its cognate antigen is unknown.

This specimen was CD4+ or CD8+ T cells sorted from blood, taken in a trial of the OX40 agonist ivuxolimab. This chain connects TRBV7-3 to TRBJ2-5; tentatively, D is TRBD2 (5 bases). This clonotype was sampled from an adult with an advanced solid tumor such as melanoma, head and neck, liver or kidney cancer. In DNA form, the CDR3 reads TGTGCCAGCAGCTCCGGAGGAATCGGAGAGACCCAGTACTTC. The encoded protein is CASSSGGIGETQYF.